The 17 T cell receptor beta chains presented below share a single source sample, sequenced in a study of blood T cell repertoires in COVID-19. TCRdb's copy holds only in-frame clones and misses some; the assay was immunoSEQ multiplex PCR. The table shows 150,000 or so clones, with roughly 88% occurring only once. Sequenced sample: PBMCs or T cells enriched from blood (not recorded which). These receptor sequences come from an older woman who had recovered from COVID-19.

The genes are TRBV9 and TRBJ1-3; perhaps TRBD1 as D (6 bases). The CDR3 length is 16 residues. CDR1 is SGDLS, CDR2 YYNGEE, per germline. The germline V and J ends were trimmed by 4 bases and 2 bases, with 16 bases remaining between them. This CDR3 is CASSLESGTTGNTIYF. The CDR3 DNA sequence: TGTGCCAGCAGCCTCGAGTCCGGGACAACTGGAAACACCATATATTTT.

With respect to this clone: Other DNA sequences of this sample code for an identical CDR3. This sequence joins TRBV11-2 and TRBJ1-1; a weak D match, TRBD1 (5 bases). CDR3 size: 14 residues. Trimming left V 1 base short and J 1 base short, with 7 bases between. The germline CDR1 and CDR2 sequences are SGHAT and FQNNGV. The CDR3 protein is CASSLGTPNTEAFF. CDR3 bases: TGTGCCAGCAGCTTAGGGACACCGAACACTGAAGCTTTCTTT.

The chain couples TRBV5-1 to TRBJ1-1; 8 bases align to TRBD1. The CDR3 covers 14 residues. Germline CDR1 reads SGHRS; CDR2 reads YFSETQ. V was pared by 5 bases and J by 1 base, with 4 bases of the junction left unmatched. The CDR3 sequence is CASSQQGANTEAFF. CDR3 DNA sequence: TGCGCCAGCAGTCAGCAGGGGGCGAACACTGAAGCTTTCTTT.

The gene calls are TRBV27 and TRBJ1-6; D gene ambiguous. The germline V and J ends were trimmed by 3 bases and 7 bases, with 13 bases remaining between them. CDR1 MNHEY and CDR2 SMNVEV come from the germline V gene (reference sequence). This CDR3 region has 15 residues. Here the CDR3 reads CASSFGGSPNSPLHF. Here the CDR3 DNA reads TGTGCCAGCAGTTTCGGAGGCAGCCCAAATTCACCCCTCCACTTT.

V and J are TRBV3-1 (or the pseudogene TRBV3-2) and TRBJ1-4; 7 nucleotides agree with TRBD1. Germline V gene data show CDR1 as LGHDT and CDR2 as YNNKEL (reference sequence). Losses at the gene ends were 10 bases for V and 5 bases for J; bases not matched to a gene: 4. The CDR3 has 12 amino acids. For the CDR3, the DNA is TGTGCCACCGGGACAGTAAATGAAAAACTGTTTTTT. Residues: CATGTVNEKLFF.

The chain has TRBV2 and TRBJ1-5; D is possibly TRBD1 (6 bases). CDR1 and CDR2 (germline): SNHLY, FYNNEI. With 6 bases removed from V and 4 bases from J, the gap between germline ends came to 13 bases. The CDR3 spans 14 residues. The CDR3 spells CASSIEGDNQPQHF. In DNA form, the CDR3 reads TGTGCCAGCAGCATAGAGGGGGATAATCAGCCCCAGCATTTT.

The rearrangement uses TRBV28 and TRBJ2-7, with D perhaps TRBD2 (5 bases). Trimming pared 3 bases from V and 4 bases from J, leaving 16 bases between. The CDR3 sequence is 15 residues long. The germline gives CDR1 MDHEN, CDR2 SYDVKM. DNA for the CDR3: TGTGCCAGCAGTTTGGCAGCGGCTGGCAAGTACGAGCAGTACTTC. Translated, it gives CASSLAAAGKYEQYF.

The chain combines TRBV5-1 with TRBJ2-3; 7 positions agree with TRBD1. With V trimmed by 4 bases and J by 2 bases, 4 bases remained unmatched. The germline CDR1 and CDR2 sequences are SGHRS and YFSETQ. The CDR3 is made up of 14 amino acids. CDR3 sequence reads: CASSGDSYTDTQYF. The CDR3 DNA reads as TGCGCCAGCAGCGGGGACAGCTACACAGATACGCAGTATTTT.

V and J are TRBV5-1 and TRBJ2-2; the match to TRBD1 covers 7 bases. Germline V gene lookup returns CDR1 SGHRS and CDR2 YFSETQ. CDR3 length equals 14 residues. Unmatched junction bases numbered 6, after V lost 4 bases and J lost 6 bases. CDR3 bases: TGCGCCAGCAGCCCGGGACAGCCAGCCGGGGAGCTGTTTTTT. Its translation is CASSPGQPAGELFF. Full variable domain (rest looked up from reference TRBV5-1 and TRBJ2-2): KAGVTQTPRYLIKTRGQQVTLSCSPISGHRSVSWYQQTPGQGLQFLFEYFSETQRNKGNFPGRFSGRQFSNSRSEMNVSTLELGDSALYLCASSPGQPAGELFFGEGSRLTVL.

The V gene is TRBV7-8, the J gene TRBJ1-6, with TRBD1 as a possible D gene (5 bases). The CDR3 covers 14 residues. Germline values: CDR1 SGHVS, CDR2 FQNEAQ. Trimming shortened V by 5 bases and J by 7 bases, and 12 bases separated the two germline ends. The CDR3: CASSAQANNSPLHF. The CDR3 nucleotides read TGTGCCAGCAGCGCACAGGCCAACAATTCACCCCTCCACTTT.

The J gene is TRBJ2-7, the V gene TRBV9; D is perhaps TRBD2 (5 bases). The CDR3 totals 15 residues. Germline V gene data show CDR1 as SGDLS and CDR2 as YYNGEE. Trimming took off 1 base at V and 6 bases at J, with 17 bases between the two ends. CDR3 protein: CASSVFGVQVGEQYF. Here the CDR3 DNA reads TGTGCCAGCAGCGTATTCGGGGTTCAAGTGGGCGAGCAGTACTTC.

The genes are TRBV14 and TRBJ2-3; D gene ambiguous. CDR1 and CDR2 from the germline V gene are SGHDN and FVKESK. The ends were cut back, 1 base at V and 1 base at J, with 3 bases in the middle. This CDR3 is built from 13 residues. CDR3 loop: CASSQAGTDTQYF. The CDR3 DNA reads as TGTGCCAGCAGCCAAGCGGGCACAGATACGCAGTATTTT.

The chain is built from TRBV7-9 and TRBJ1-1; D call uncertain. V lost 3 bases and J lost 4, with 9 bases in between. CDR3 size: 13 residues. Germline CDR1 and CDR2: SEHNR and FQNEAQ (reference sequence). The CDR3 loop reads CASSLSKLTEAFF. The CDR3 DNA reads TGTGCCAGCAGCTTGTCCAAACTCACTGAAGCTTTCTTT.

The V gene is TRBV19, the J gene TRBJ1-1; D is perhaps TRBD1 (5 bases). With 4 bases removed from V and 3 bases from J, the gap between germline ends came to 9 bases. CDR3 length: 13 amino acids. In germline, CDR1 is LNHDA, CDR2 SQIVND (reference sequence). The CDR3 region is CASSRGRDTEAFF. Written as DNA, the CDR3 is TGTGCCAGTAGTAGGGGCAGGGACACTGAAGCTTTCTTT.

This sequence joins TRBV3-1 (or the pseudogene TRBV3-2) and TRBJ2-5; the D gene is possibly TRBD2 (6 bases). V dropped 5 bases and J dropped 5 bases, with 12 bases sitting between them. The germline V gene has CDR1 LGHDT and CDR2 YNNKEL (reference sequence). The CDR3 spans 13 residues. The CDR3 DNA sequence: TGTGCCAGCAGCTACGGAGGGCCGGAGACCCAGTACTTC. As protein: CASSYGGPETQYF.

The chain is built from TRBV9 and TRBJ2-5; 8 positions match TRBD2. The CDR3 totals 15 residues. Per germline, CDR1 SGDLS and CDR2 YYNGEE. V dropped 0 bases and J dropped 2; count of bases not matched to a gene: 3. The CDR3 nucleotides are TGTGCCAGCAGCGTAGGTGGCGGGGGGCAAGAGACCCAGTACTTC. It encodes CASSVGGGGQETQYF.

The chain couples TRBV29-1 to TRBJ2-3; 7 bases match TRBD1. This CDR3 is built from 13 residues. CDR1 and CDR2 (germline): SQVTM, ANQGSEA. Trimming cost V 4 bases and J 1 base; bases outside gene matches: 2. CDR3 nucleotides: TGCAGCGTTGTACAGGGGCGCACAGATACGCAGTATTTT. Protein: CSVVQGRTDTQYF.